The clone carrying this T cell receptor (beta chain) was found once. Its specificity is unknown. Nashville, Tennessee was home to all donors, who were Caucasian adults. Assay used: immunoSEQ multiplex PCR; TCRdb lists only in-frame clones, some missing. The data contain 180,000 or so clones, about 93% of them singletons. The sample is drawn from a study of shared clonotypes between healthy human individuals. Study-wide points: Generally, estimated richness proved larger in naive subsets than it did in memory subsets.

The CDR3 spans 15 residues. Germline V lookup: CDR1 LNHNV, CDR2 YYDKDF (reference sequence). V was cut by 1 base and J by 10 bases, with 17 bases left in between. The sequenced sample was naive CD4+ T cells sorted from blood. Subset: CD45RA+ positively selected. The chain links TRBV15 to TRBJ2-1, with D perhaps matching TRBD1 or TRBD2 (6 bases each). This TCR derives from a woman younger than 45 in good health. CDR3: CATSRGGGGVGEQFF. The CDR3 nucleotides read TGTGCCACCAGCAGAGGAGGGGGAGGAGTTGGAGAGCAGTTCTTC.